The rows below give T cell receptor beta chains drawn from one sample of a study of a mutant IDH1 vaccine in newly diagnosed glioma. No antigen has been assigned to these receptors. Clones were read by immunoSEQ multiplex PCR, and TCRdb kept only the in-frame ones, dropping some. The sample holds about 32,000 clones, more than 75% seen once. The input for sequencing was PBMCs, taken from a glioma patient whose treatment included an IDH1 peptide vaccine. The receptor set was obtained from a man aged 25 to 45 with glioma. CDR3s include the opening cysteine and the closing phenylalanine or tryptophan. The order of the fields is V gene, D gene, J gene, clone size, CDR3 length, CDR3 protein, CDR3 DNA. D genes are given only for firm matches. Clone sizes are given selectively: once, few, many, or a class where the clone is expanded.

TRBV5-1	.	TRBJ2-5	.	16	CASSLGNSVYQETQYF	TGCGCCAGCAGCTTGGGGAATAGCGTATACCAAGAGACCCAGTACTTC
TRBV7-6	.	TRBJ1-1	few	13	CASSLQGNTEAFF	TGTGCCAGCAGCTTACAGGGGAACACTGAAGCTTTCTTT
TRBV4-1	TRBD2	TRBJ2-5	.	15	CASSQDQGGSVTQYF	TGCGCCAGCAGCCAAGATCAGGGAGGGTCGGTGACCCAGTACTTC
TRBV7-9	.	TRBJ1-4	.	16	CASSSVPPPTNEKLFF	TGTGCCAGCAGCTCCGTACCCCCCCCAACTAATGAAAAACTGTTTTTT
TRBV4-2	TRBD1	TRBJ2-6	.	18	CASSQGGQVLSGANVLTF	TGTGCCAGCAGCCAAGGGGGACAGGTTCTCTCTGGGGCCAACGTCCTGACTTTC
TRBV7-9	TRBD1	TRBJ1-1	.	15	CASSLWDRGNTEAFF	TGTGCCAGCAGCTTATGGGACAGGGGGAACACTGAAGCTTTCTTT
TRBV21-1	.	TRBJ2-1	.	12	CASRLLGHEQFF	TGTGCCAGCAGGCTACTGGGACATGAGCAGTTCTTC
TRBV6-6	.	TRBJ2-5	.	15	CASSYPGQNQETQYF	TGTGCCAGCAGTTACCCGGGGCAGAACCAAGAGACCCAGTACTTC
TRBV6-5	.	TRBJ1-1	.	15	CASSYLGGEGTEAFF	TGTGCCAGCAGTTACCTCGGGGGGGAAGGGACTGAAGCTTTCTTT
TRBV7-9	TRBD2	TRBJ2-1	.	16	CASSSTSGSLYNEQFF	TGTGCCAGCAGCTCCACTAGCGGGTCCCTGTATAATGAGCAGTTCTTC
TRBV25-1	TRBD1	TRBJ1-2	.	15	CASTRTGTGNYGYTF	TGTGCCAGCACCAGAACCGGGACAGGGAACTATGGCTACACCTTC
TRBV15	TRBD1	TRBJ2-1	.	16	CATSSQPGQGVNEQFF	TGTGCCACCAGCAGCCAACCGGGACAGGGAGTCAATGAGCAGTTCTTC
TRBV28	TRBD1	TRBJ2-7	.	10	CARTGGEQYF	TGTGCCAGGACAGGGGGCGAGCAGTACTTC
TRBV25-1	.	TRBJ2-2	.	14	CASSRHPNTGELFF	TGTGCCAGCAGTAGGCACCCGAACACCGGGGAGCTGTTTTTT
TRBV18	TRBD2	TRBJ2-2	.	15	CASSRGLAGTGELFF	TGTGCCAGCTCACGGGGGCTAGCGGGAACCGGGGAGCTGTTTTTT
TRBV6-6	TRBD2	TRBJ2-1	few	14	CASRGTSGNNEQFF	TGTGCCAGCAGGGGGACTAGCGGGAACAATGAGCAGTTCTTC
TRBV10-1	.	TRBJ2-7	.	10	CASSLCEQYF	TGCGCCAGCAGTCTGTGCGAGCAGTACTTC
TRBV28	.	TRBJ1-2	.	14	CASSLQATNYGYTF	TGTGCCAGCAGTTTGCAGGCTACTAACTATGGCTACACCTTC
TRBV5-1	.	TRBJ2-7	.	18	CASSSSLTGDYLSYEQYF	TGCGCCAGCAGCTCCTCCCTAACCGGAGACTACCTATCCTACGAGCAGTACTTC
TRBV10-2	TRBD2	TRBJ2-2	.	14	CASSSSGSVGELFF	TGCGCCAGCAGTTCTAGCGGGAGTGTGGGGGAGCTGTTTTTT
TRBV5-1	.	TRBJ2-3	.	16	CASSLYPTGGTDTQYF	TGCGCCAGCAGCTTGTATCCTACTGGGGGCACAGATACGCAGTATTTT
TRBV12-5	TRBD1	TRBJ1-1	.	15	CASGVTGSLPTEAFF	TGTGCTAGTGGAGTGACAGGGTCTCTGCCCACTGAAGCTTTCTTT
TRBV6-6	TRBD2	TRBJ2-7	.	15	CASSGTSGVSYEQYF	TGTGCCAGCAGTGGGACTAGCGGGGTGTCCTACGAGCAGTACTTC
TRBV6-6	TRBD2	TRBJ2-1	.	16	CASRSSGIDGYNEQFF	TGTGCCAGCAGATCCAGCGGGATCGACGGCTACAATGAGCAGTTCTTC
TRBV29-1	.	TRBJ2-4	.	14	CSAGSGLEGNIQYF	TGCAGCGCGGGGAGTGGGCTGGAGGGAAACATTCAGTACTTC
TRBV4-1	TRBD1	TRBJ1-3	.	17	CASSQGEGGQGRDTIYF	TGCGCCAGCAGCCAAGGGGAGGGGGGACAGGGGAGAGACACCATATATTTT
TRBV10-3	.	TRBJ1-2	.	12	CAISPSGGLYTF	TGTGCCATCAGCCCCTCCGGGGGCCTCTACACCTTC
TRBV7-2	.	TRBJ2-7	.	13	CASSFSPAYEQYF	TGTGCCAGCAGCTTTAGCCCCGCCTACGAGCAGTACTTC
TRBV5-1	TRBD1	TRBJ2-7	.	14	CASSLEGTDYEQYF	TGCGCCAGCAGCTTGGAAGGGACAGACTACGAGCAGTACTTC
TRBV5-6	.	TRBJ1-2	.	14	CASSLAQDYYGYTF	TGTGCCAGCAGCTTGGCTCAGGATTATTATGGCTACACCTTC
TRBV29-1	TRBD2	TRBJ2-1	once	14	CSVDRLAGNNEQFF	TGCAGCGTTGATCGACTAGCGGGAAACAATGAGCAGTTCTTC
TRBV5-4	.	TRBJ2-2	.	15	CASSFTGGGTGELFF	TGTGCCAGCAGTTTTACAGGAGGCGGCACCGGGGAGCTGTTTTTT
TRBV21-1	.	TRBJ2-7	.	16	CASSKALWTDTYEQYF	TGTGCCAGCAGCAAAGCTCTTTGGACAGACACCTACGAGCAGTACTTC
TRBV27	TRBD1	TRBJ1-2	.	14	CASSTNRDRVGYTF	TGTGCCAGCAGTACGAACCGGGACAGGGTCGGATACACCTTC
TRBV28	TRBD1	TRBJ1-2	.	14	CASSLGDRQDGYTF	TGTGCCAGCAGTTTGGGGGACAGACAAGATGGCTACACCTTC
TRBV11-2	TRBD1	TRBJ1-1	once	14	CASSRDRGGTEAFF	TGTGCCAGCAGCCGGGACAGGGGGGGCACTGAAGCTTTCTTT
TRBV7-9	.	TRBJ1-2	.	13	CASSPRLPLDYTF	TGTGCCAGCAGCCCTCGGCTGCCCCTAGACTACACCTTC
TRBV18	TRBD2	TRBJ2-4	.	18	CASSRETSGGLTKNIQYF	TGTGCCAGCTCACGGGAGACTAGCGGGGGTCTGACCAAAAACATTCAGTACTTC
TRBV21-1	.	TRBJ1-1	once	17	CASSKEKGVRQDTEAFF	TGTGCCAGCAGCAAAGAGAAAGGAGTCCGACAGGATACTGAAGCTTTCTTT